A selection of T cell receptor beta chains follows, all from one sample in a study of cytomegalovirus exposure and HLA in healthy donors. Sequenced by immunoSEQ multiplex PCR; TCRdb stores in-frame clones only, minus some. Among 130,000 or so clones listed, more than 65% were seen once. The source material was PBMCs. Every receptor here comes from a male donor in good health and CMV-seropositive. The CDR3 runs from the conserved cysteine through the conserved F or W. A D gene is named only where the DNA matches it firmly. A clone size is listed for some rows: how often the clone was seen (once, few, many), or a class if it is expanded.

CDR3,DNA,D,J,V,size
CASSSAGDGEKLFF,TGTGCCAGCAGTTCGGCAGGGGACGGTGAAAAACTGTTTTTT,.,TRBJ1-4,TRBV28,few
CASSARDRGHEQYF,TGTGCCAGCAGCGCCCGGGACAGGGGGCACGAGCAGTACTTC,TRBD1,TRBJ2-7,TRBV11-3,.
CASGIPRDRPQETQYF,TGTGCCAGCGGGATTCCCCGGGACAGGCCCCAAGAGACCCAGTACTTC,TRBD1,TRBJ2-5,TRBV2,.
CASSLGGTNQPQHF,TGTGCCAGCAGCTTAGGCGGCACCAATCAGCCCCAGCATTTT,.,TRBJ1-5,TRBV7-8,.
CASSLMGGNEQFF,TGTGCCAGCAGCTTGATGGGGGGCAATGAGCAGTTCTTC,.,TRBJ2-1,TRBV5-4,.
CASSVRLADQETQYF,TGTGCCAGCAGCGTAAGACTAGCGGACCAAGAGACCCAGTACTTC,TRBD2,TRBJ2-5,TRBV7-2,.
CASSWGLAGYEQFF,TGTGCCAGCAGCTGGGGACTAGCGGGATATGAGCAGTTCTTC,TRBD2,TRBJ2-1,TRBV5-4,.
CAIRAGKDNSPLHF,TGTGCCATCAGAGCGGGGAAGGATAATTCACCCCTCCACTTT,.,TRBJ1-6,TRBV10-3,.
CASSERENTGELFF,TGTGCCAGTAGTGAACGGGAGAACACCGGGGAGCTGTTTTTT,.,TRBJ2-2,TRBV19,.
CASSVGSSGSITYNEQFF,TGTGCCAGCAGCGTAGGTAGTAGCGGGAGTATAACCTACAATGAGCAGTTCTTC,TRBD2,TRBJ2-1,TRBV9,.
CASSHPSGSFYGQYF,TGTGCCAGCAGCCATCCTAGCGGGAGTTTCTACGGGCAGTACTTC,TRBD2,TRBJ2-7,TRBV6-1,.
CASSSINLIGTEAFF,TGTGCCAGCAGTTCGATCAACCTGATCGGCACTGAAGCTTTCTTT,.,TRBJ1-1,TRBV27,.
CASSFRGRGTQYF,TGTGCCAGCAGTTTTCGAGGGCGGGGTACGCAGTATTTT,.,TRBJ2-3,TRBV28,.
CASSSPIRRDTQYF,TGTGCCAGCAGTTCCCCAATCCGGAGAGATACGCAGTATTTT,.,TRBJ2-3,TRBV27,.
CASSPQGAGEQYF,TGTGCCAGCAGCCCACAGGGGGCGGGGGAGCAGTACTTC,TRBD1,TRBJ2-5,TRBV7-7,.
CASSLRSEGDTQYF,TGCGCCAGCAGCCTGCGGTCCGAGGGAGATACGCAGTATTTT,.,TRBJ2-3,TRBV5-1,.
CASSLSTSGTGELFF,TGCGCCAGCAGCTTGAGCACCTCAGGAACCGGGGAGCTGTTTTTT,.,TRBJ2-2,TRBV5-1,once
CAISHRGTEAFF,TGTGCCATCAGCCACAGGGGGACTGAAGCTTTCTTT,TRBD1,TRBJ1-1,TRBV10-3,.
CASSSRLAVIYNEQFF,TGTGCCAGCAGCTCCCGACTAGCGGTGATCTACAATGAGCAGTTCTTC,TRBD2,TRBJ2-1,TRBV11-2,.
CASSLSGGADTF,TGTGCCAGCAGTTTATCAGGGGGCGCCGACACCTTC,TRBD1,TRBJ1-2,TRBV28,once
CASSVGYEQYF,TGTGCCAGCAGCGTCGGGTACGAGCAGTACTTC,.,TRBJ2-7,TRBV27,.
CASSAYQQDTEAFF,TGTGCCAGCAGCGCGTATCAACAGGACACTGAAGCTTTCTTT,.,TRBJ1-1,TRBV6-5,few
CASRETFGPENEKLFF,TGTGCCAGCAGAGAAACGTTTGGTCCAGAAAATGAAAAACTGTTTTTT,.,TRBJ1-4,TRBV7-9,.
CASSSSTPGTGRWLFF,TGTGCCAGCAGTTCTAGCACCCCCGGGACAGGGAGGTGGCTGTTTTTT,TRBD1,TRBJ1-4,TRBV6-6,.
CASRAGREQYF,TGCGCCAGCAGGGCGGGGCGCGAGCAGTACTTC,.,TRBJ2-7,TRBV5-1,.
CASRPGQGLGEQYF,TGCGCCAGCAGGCCGGGACAGGGGTTGGGCGAGCAGTACTTC,TRBD1,TRBJ2-7,TRBV5-1,.
CASSAEQGYRYGYTF,TGCGCCAGCAGCGCCGAACAGGGGTATCGCTATGGCTACACCTTC,TRBD1,TRBJ1-2,TRBV5-1,.
CASSIPGLLVYEQYF,TGTGCCAGCAGCATACCGGGACTCCTTGTATACGAGCAGTACTTC,.,TRBJ2-7,TRBV7-2,.
CASSYITGELFF,TGTGCCAGCAGCTATATCACCGGGGAGCTGTTTTTT,.,TRBJ2-2,TRBV5-5,.
CASSWDRSGNTIYF,TGTGCCAGCAGTTGGGACAGGTCTGGAAACACCATATATTTT,TRBD1,TRBJ1-3,TRBV2,.
CASSLLAGSQETQYF,TGTGCCAGCAGCTTGCTAGCGGGATCCCAAGAGACCCAGTACTTC,TRBD2,TRBJ2-5,TRBV5-4,.
CASSLGAGVGYNEQFF,TGTGCCAGCAGCTTAGGAGCAGGGGTCGGTTACAATGAGCAGTTCTTC,.,TRBJ2-1,TRBV7-9,.
CASSPLAGANTEAFF,TGTGCCAGCAGTCCCTTAGCCGGAGCGAACACTGAAGCTTTCTTT,.,TRBJ1-1,TRBV2,once
CASLTGGTQETQYF,TGTGCCAGCCTTACCGGGGGGACCCAAGAGACCCAGTACTTC,TRBD2,TRBJ2-5,TRBV2,.
CASSPGQGAGTEAFF,TGTGCCAGCAGTCCGGGACAGGGGGCAGGGACTGAAGCTTTCTTT,TRBD1,TRBJ1-1,TRBV28,.
CASSVQARPAFF,TGTGCCAGCAGCGTTCAGGCACGGCCCGCTTTCTTT,.,TRBJ1-1,TRBV7-9,.
CASSSPGLYYEQYF,TGTGCCAGCAGCTCCCCCGGACTGTACTACGAGCAGTACTTC,.,TRBJ2-7,TRBV7-6,.
CASSPGEGVNTEAFF,TGTGCCAGCAGTCCCGGGGAGGGGGTGAACACTGAAGCTTTCTTT,.,TRBJ1-1,TRBV28,.
CAISDTPGTPKTEAFF,TGTGCCATCAGTGATACACCCGGGACACCGAAAACTGAAGCTTTCTTT,.,TRBJ1-1,TRBV10-3,.
CASSPKEGTYNEQFF,TGTGCCAGCAGCCCCAAAGAGGGGACTTACAATGAGCAGTTCTTC,.,TRBJ2-1,TRBV7-8,.
CASSPGQGVSEQFF,TGTGCCAGTAGTCCGGGACAGGGGGTTAGTGAGCAGTTCTTC,TRBD1,TRBJ2-1,TRBV19,.
CASSSKPSGQASYEQYF,TGTGCCAGCAGTTCCAAACCCTCGGGACAGGCGTCCTACGAGCAGTACTTC,TRBD1,TRBJ2-7,TRBV28,few
CASSPNGRGNTEAFF,TGTGCCAGCAGTCCTAACGGACGGGGGAACACTGAAGCTTTCTTT,.,TRBJ1-1,TRBV28,.
CSVMVRATNEKLFF,TGCAGCGTTATGGTTAGAGCAACTAATGAAAAACTGTTTTTT,.,TRBJ1-4,TRBV29-1,.
CASSPPSGRLGTDTQYF,TGTGCCAGCAGCCCCCCTAGCGGGAGACTCGGCACAGATACGCAGTATTTT,TRBD2,TRBJ2-3,TRBV5-4,.
CASSLLAGGPGGELFF,TGTGCCAGCAGTTTACTAGCGGGAGGGCCTGGCGGGGAGCTGTTTTTT,TRBD2,TRBJ2-2,TRBV28,.
CASSIAGGRNQPQHF,TGTGCCAGTAGTATAGCAGGGGGACGGAATCAGCCCCAGCATTTT,TRBD1,TRBJ1-5,TRBV19,few
CASAPGGGPEAFF,TGTGCTAGTGCCCCAGGAGGGGGCCCTGAAGCTTTCTTT,TRBD1,TRBJ1-1,TRBV12-5,many
CASSDPPTSGSGTQYF,TGTGCCAGCAGCGACCCTCCGACTAGCGGGAGCGGTACGCAGTATTTT,TRBD2,TRBJ2-3,TRBV7-6,few
CASGAGVTEAFF,TGTGCCAGCGGGGCAGGGGTCACTGAAGCTTTCTTT,.,TRBJ1-1,TRBV2,.
CASSWSTGGDYGYTF,TGTGCCAGCAGCTGGTCGACGGGGGGAGACTATGGCTACACCTTC,.,TRBJ1-2,TRBV7-6,few
CASSLEPQSYEQYF,TGCGCCAGCAGCTTGGAGCCTCAATCCTACGAGCAGTACTTC,.,TRBJ2-7,TRBV5-1,.
CASSNRRRDHGYTF,TGTGCCAGCAGCAACCGGCGTCGGGATCACGGCTACACCTTC,.,TRBJ1-2,TRBV7-9,.